This passage covers 5 T cell receptor beta chains from one sample sequenced in a study of regulatory T cells in long-lasting Graves disease. Time point denoted: newly diagnosed GD, antithyroid drugs for less than 3 months. The TCR library was prepared using RNA isolated from PBMCs. To make TCR beta libraries, researchers used iRepertoire HTBI primers and Arm-PCR of CDR3 regions. TCRdb reprocessed the multiplex PCR reads with MiXCR, giving one entry per CDR3 protein. Of under 800,000 distinct CDR3 sequences in the sample, around 15% were seen once. The data also belong to a second study, concerning T cells in Graves' hyperthyroidism and ophthalmopathy.

Sequencing used peripheral blood mononuclear cells (PBMCs), obtained at new diagnosis, from a patient treated with antithyroid drugs. These receptors all come from a woman in her twenties or thirties with Graves disease.

This clonotype was counted ten times or more. The chain couples TRBV6-1 to TRBJ1-5; D is uncertain. V lost 8 bases, J lost 6 bases, and 8 bases lay in between. There are 11 residues in the CDR3. The germline gives CDR1 MNHNS, CDR2 SASEGT. The CDR3 DNA reads as TGTGCCAGCGGGATTTCTCAGCCCCAGCATTTT. Encoded protein: CASGISQPQHF.

This clonotype has only a few counts. The rearrangement joins TRBV5-1 to TRBJ2-2; no firm D call. This CDR3 spans 14 amino acids. Trimming removed 5 bases at V and 3 bases at J, with 11 bases between. Germline-derived CDR1 and CDR2 are SGHRS and YFSETQ. The CDR3 region is CASRSTAHTGELFF. DNA for the CDR3: TGCGCCAGCAGGTCCACAGCCCACACCGGGGAGCTGTTTTTT.

This clonotype was seen many times. The DNA of the CDR3 is TGTGCCAGCAGACTGACGGGGAAACACGAGCAGTACTTC. It is translated as CASRLTGKHEQYF. The rearrangement uses TRBV6-1 and TRBJ2-7; a weak D match, TRBD2 (5 bases). Trimming shortened V by 6 bases and J by 5 bases, and 14 bases separated the two germline ends. This CDR3 is built from 13 residues. Germline values: CDR1 MNHNS, CDR2 SASEGT.

Here the CDR3 reads CASSQDIAGTSYNEQFF. CDR3 DNA: TGTGCCAGCAGCCAAGATATTGCAGGGACCTCCTACAATGAGCAGTTCTTC. The chain couples TRBV3-1 to TRBJ2-1; the D call may be TRBD1 or TRBD2 (5 bases each). CDR1 and CDR2 (germline): LGHDT, YNNKEL (reference sequence). This CDR3 contains 17 residues. The germline V and J ends were trimmed by 0 bases and 0 bases, with 12 bases remaining between them.

This clonotype appeared once. The chain joins TRBV27 to TRBJ2-5; 11 bases align to TRBD2. The germline gives CDR1 MNHEY, CDR2 SMNVEV (reference sequence). Losses at the gene ends were 4 bases for V and 4 bases for J; bases not matched to a gene: 8. The CDR3 consists of 16 residues. Here the CDR3 reads CASSSLAGGSGETQYF. The CDR3 DNA reads as TGTGCCAGCAGTTCGCTAGCGGGAGGATCGGGAGAGACCCAGTACTTC.